The TCR beta chain under discussion was sequenced for a study of shared clonotypes between healthy human individuals. Overall study findings and caveats: There were few donors, and this limited the genetic and exposure-history diversity represented.

The CDR3 is 11 amino acids. V lost 7 bases and J lost 7, with 10 bases in between. Per germline, CDR1 MDHEN and CDR2 SYDVKM. Donors included only healthy HIV-negative adults lacking recent acute infections or vaccinations. In the case of this clone: Its antigen is currently unknown.

Assay used: immunoSEQ multiplex PCR; TCRdb lists only in-frame clones, some missing. The repertoire includes about 700,000 clones, roughly 70% of them detected once, and 1.5% to 2% sits in the top ten. The clonotype originates from a young woman in good health. V gene TRBV28 combines with J gene TRBJ1-2; no definite D call. The material sequenced was memory CD4+ T cells sorted from blood. Sample subset: CD45RA-negative fraction. The CDR3 coding sequence is TGTGCCAGCACCCGGAAGCGTGGCTACACCTTC. Residues: CASTRKRGYTF.